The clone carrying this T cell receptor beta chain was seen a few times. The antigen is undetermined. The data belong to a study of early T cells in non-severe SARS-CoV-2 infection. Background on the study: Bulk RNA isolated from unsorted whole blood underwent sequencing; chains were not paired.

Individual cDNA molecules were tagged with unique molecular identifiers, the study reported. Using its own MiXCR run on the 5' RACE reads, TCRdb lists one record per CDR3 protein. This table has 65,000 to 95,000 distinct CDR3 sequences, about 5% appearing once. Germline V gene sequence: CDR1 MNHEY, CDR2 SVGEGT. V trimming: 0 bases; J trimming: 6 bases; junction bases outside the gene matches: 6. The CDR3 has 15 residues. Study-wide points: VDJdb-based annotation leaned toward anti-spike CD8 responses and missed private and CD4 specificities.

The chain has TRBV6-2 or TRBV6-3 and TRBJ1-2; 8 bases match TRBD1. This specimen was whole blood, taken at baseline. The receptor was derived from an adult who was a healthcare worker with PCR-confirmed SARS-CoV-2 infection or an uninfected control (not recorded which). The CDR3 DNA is TGTGCCAGCAGTTACTCGGCAGGGGGCACGAATGGCTACACCTTC. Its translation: CASSYSAGGTNGYTF.